This TCR beta chain was found in a study of shared T cell receptors in the human thymus. The CDR3 consists of 15 residues. From germline, CDR1 is SGHTA and CDR2 FQGNSA. The trim removed 4 bases at V and 5 bases at J, leaving 9 bases unmatched. Assay: immunoSEQ multiplex PCR; the TCRdb copy retains only in-frame clones and omits some. The sample has hundreds of thousands of clones; around 78% are singletons. Separately, the same data were catalogued under a study of human thymus T cells. According to that study: Serving as donors were healthy Finnish infants, each of whom was having open corrective surgery for congenital heart defects. The study used thymus tissue resected during corrective heart surgery. Thymic and blood repertoires showed apparently biased V and J gene usage. In unrelated individuals, thymic repertoires overlapped highly, according to related research.

Sequencing was done on a sample of thymocytes. This clonotype was sampled from a boy less than two years old with a congenital heart defect. The J gene is TRBJ2-7, the V gene TRBV7-2, with 9 bases identical to TRBD2. CDR3: CASSSGAGGPHEQYF. Written as DNA, the CDR3 is TGTGCCAGCAGCTCGGGGGCGGGAGGGCCCCACGAGCAGTACTTC.